This TCR beta chain is from a study of cytomegalovirus exposure and HLA in healthy donors. Study-wide findings and caveats: Diagnosis of cytomegalovirus status made by the classifier reportedly showed high specificity and sensitivity. In an earlier analysis, most TCR beta V segments were productive about 87% or about 30% of the time. Immune exposure was documented only through CMV serostatus.

As for this clone: Its cognate antigen is unknown.

These donors, healthy bone marrow donors, were studied. Primers: 60 Vbeta forward and 13 Jbeta reverse. The method was immunoSEQ multiplex PCR; TCRdb's version includes in-frame clones alone and lacks a portion of them. Of 150,000 to 200,000 clones in the sample, over 70% were seen once. The clonotype comes from a male donor in good health and CMV-seropositive. The sequenced sample was PBMCs.

Here the CDR3 DNA reads TGTGCCAGCAGTCACCTACAGGGTTCCCTTGAAGCTTTCTTT. Translation: CASSHLQGSLEAFF. The rearrangement uses TRBV2 and TRBJ1-1, with D possibly being TRBD1 (6 bases). The length of the CDR3 is 14 residues. V gave up 5 bases and J gave up 7 bases, with 17 bases separating them. Germline CDR1 and CDR2: SNHLY and FYNNEI. The full variable domain, rest sourced from reference TRBV2 and TRBJ1-1, is EPEVTQTPSHQVTQMGQEVILRCVPISNHLYFYWYRQILGQKVEFLVSFYNNEISEKSEIFDDQFSVERPDGSNFTLKIRSTKLEDSAMYFCASSHLQGSLEAFFGQGTRLTVV.